This TCR beta chain was identified during a study of T-cell reconstitution after alpha-beta-depleted transplantation in children. Study observations and caveats: As was reported, about two months after transplant, alpha-beta T cells came from several hundred expanded graft clones. There were some patients whose high TCRbeta diversity at day 60 came from surviving recipient T cells and thymic progenitors. Once a year had passed after transplant, T-cell counts and diversity came mostly from newly produced T cells.

The V and J ends lost 6 bases and 4 bases, in that order; junction bases with no gene match: 7. The germline gives CDR1 MNHEY, CDR2 SMNVEV (reference sequence). CDR3 length equals 16 residues. Unique molecular identifiers were incorporated into the prepared TCRbeta library. TCRdb passed the PCR reads through MiXCR, listing each CDR3 protein once. There are about 290,000 distinct CDR3 sequences in the sample; less than 9.5% occur only once, and around 9.8% lies in the top ten. This clonotype was counted ten times or more. What it binds is unknown. The chain carries TRBV27 and TRBJ2-1, with TRBD2 matching over 12 bases. Sequencing used peripheral blood, obtained 360 days after TCRalphabeta/CD19-depleted stem cell transplant. The clonotype comes from a female patient between 2 and 15 years old who had a stem cell transplant for Fanconi anemia, so the T cells may come from the graft donor. Written as DNA, the CDR3 is TGTGCCAGCAGCCCGGGACTAGCGGGCCTATACAATGAGCAGTTCTTC. It is translated as CASSPGLAGLYNEQFF.